The present T cell receptor beta chain was sequenced within a study of OX40 agonist ivuxolimab in advanced cancers. About the research overall: Patients with hepatocellular carcinoma, melanoma, renal cell or head and neck cancer made up the dose-escalation patients. Broader study findings: Partial responders receiving 0.1-3.0 mg/kg showed among the lowest clonal expansion. Also present in some nonresponders was a low level of normalized T-cell clonal expansion.

For this clone: Its antigen is not identified.

The CDR3 is made up of 15 amino acids. V dropped 3 bases and J dropped 7; count of bases not matched to a gene: 8. Germline V CDR1 and CDR2: LNHDA, SQIVND (reference sequence). Measured with immunoSEQ multiplex PCR; TCRdb has only the in-frame clones, and not every one. The table has tens of thousands of clones, 65% to 75% seen once; the top ten hold roughly a fifth. Autoimmune disease history or systemic immunosuppression excluded patients. The J gene is TRBJ1-1, the V gene TRBV19, with 10 bases fitting TRBD1. The sequence came from an adult with an advanced solid tumor such as melanoma, head and neck, liver or kidney cancer. The source material was CD4+ or CD8+ T cells sorted from blood, sampled in a trial of the OX40 agonist ivuxolimab. The CDR3 here is CASSIRTGGFGEAFF. Written as DNA, the CDR3 is TGTGCCAGTAGTATTAGGACAGGGGGATTTGGTGAAGCTTTCTTT.